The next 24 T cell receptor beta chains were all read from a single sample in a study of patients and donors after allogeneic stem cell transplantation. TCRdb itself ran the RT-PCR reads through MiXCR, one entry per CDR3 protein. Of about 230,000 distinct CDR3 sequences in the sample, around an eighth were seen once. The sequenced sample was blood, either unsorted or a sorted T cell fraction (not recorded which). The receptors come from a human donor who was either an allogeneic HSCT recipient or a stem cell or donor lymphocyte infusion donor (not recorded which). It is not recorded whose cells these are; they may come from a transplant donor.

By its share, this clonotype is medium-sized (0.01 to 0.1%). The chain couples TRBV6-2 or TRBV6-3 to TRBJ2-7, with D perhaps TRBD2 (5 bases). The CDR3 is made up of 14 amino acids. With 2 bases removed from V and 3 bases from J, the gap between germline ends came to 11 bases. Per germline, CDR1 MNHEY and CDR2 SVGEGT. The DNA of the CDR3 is TGTGCCAGCAGTTACGGAGCGGATTACTACGAGCAGTACTTC. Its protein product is CASSYGADYYEQYF.

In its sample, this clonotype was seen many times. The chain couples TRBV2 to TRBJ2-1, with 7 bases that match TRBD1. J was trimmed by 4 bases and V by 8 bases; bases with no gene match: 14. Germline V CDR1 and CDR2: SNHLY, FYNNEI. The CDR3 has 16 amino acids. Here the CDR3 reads CASHSGGQKVYNEQFF. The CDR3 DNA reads TGTGCCAGCCACTCTGGGGGACAGAAGGTTTACAATGAGCAGTTCTTC.

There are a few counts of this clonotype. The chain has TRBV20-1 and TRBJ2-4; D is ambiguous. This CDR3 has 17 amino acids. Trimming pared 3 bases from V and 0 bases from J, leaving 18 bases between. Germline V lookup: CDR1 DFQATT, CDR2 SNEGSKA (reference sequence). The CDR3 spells CSARPDLDQLAKNIQYF. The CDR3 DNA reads TGCAGTGCTAGGCCCGACCTCGACCAACTAGCCAAAAACATTCAGTACTTC.

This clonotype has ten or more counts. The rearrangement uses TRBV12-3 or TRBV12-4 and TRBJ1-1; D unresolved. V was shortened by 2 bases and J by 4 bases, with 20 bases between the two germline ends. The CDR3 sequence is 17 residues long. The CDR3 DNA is TGTGCCAGCAGTTTATCAGGTGTACCCAGGCCGGGCACTGAAGCTTTCTTT. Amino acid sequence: CASSLSGVPRPGTEAFF.

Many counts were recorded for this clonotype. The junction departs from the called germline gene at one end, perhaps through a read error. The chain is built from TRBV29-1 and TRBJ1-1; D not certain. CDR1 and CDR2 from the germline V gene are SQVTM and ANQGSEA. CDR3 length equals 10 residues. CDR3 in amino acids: CSVKDTEAFF. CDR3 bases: TGCAGCGTTAAAGACACTGAAGCTTTCTTT. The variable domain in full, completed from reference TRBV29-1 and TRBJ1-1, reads SAVISQKPSRDICQRGTSLTIQCQVDSQVTMMFWYRQQPGQSLTLIATANQGSEATYESGFVIDKFPISRPNLTFSTLTVSNMSPEDSSIYLCSVKDTEAFFGQGTRLTVV.

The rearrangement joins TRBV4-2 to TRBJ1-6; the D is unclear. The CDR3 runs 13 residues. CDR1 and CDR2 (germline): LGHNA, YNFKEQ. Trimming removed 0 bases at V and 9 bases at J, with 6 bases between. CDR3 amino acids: CASSQDPSSPLHF. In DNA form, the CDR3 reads TGTGCCAGCAGCCAAGATCCGAGTTCACCCCTCCACTTT.

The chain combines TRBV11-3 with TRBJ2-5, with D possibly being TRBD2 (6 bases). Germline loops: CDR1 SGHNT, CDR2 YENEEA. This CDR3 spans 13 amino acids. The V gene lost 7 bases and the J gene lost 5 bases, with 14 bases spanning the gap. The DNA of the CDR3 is TGTGCCAGCACCTCCTGGGGGGAGGAGACCCAGTACTTC. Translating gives CASTSWGEETQYF.

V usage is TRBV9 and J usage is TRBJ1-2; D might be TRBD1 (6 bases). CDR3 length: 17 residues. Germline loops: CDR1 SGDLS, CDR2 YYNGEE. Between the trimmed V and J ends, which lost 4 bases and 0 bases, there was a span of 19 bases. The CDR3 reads CASSPPLWDNSNYGYTF. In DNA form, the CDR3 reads TGTGCCAGCAGCCCCCCCCTGTGGGACAACTCTAACTATGGCTACACCTTC.

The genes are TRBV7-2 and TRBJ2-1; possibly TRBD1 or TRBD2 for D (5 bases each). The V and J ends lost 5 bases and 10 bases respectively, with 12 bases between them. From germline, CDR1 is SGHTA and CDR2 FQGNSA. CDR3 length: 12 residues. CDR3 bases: TGTGCCAGCAGCGCCCCGGGACCAGAGCAGTTCTTC. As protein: CASSAPGPEQFF.

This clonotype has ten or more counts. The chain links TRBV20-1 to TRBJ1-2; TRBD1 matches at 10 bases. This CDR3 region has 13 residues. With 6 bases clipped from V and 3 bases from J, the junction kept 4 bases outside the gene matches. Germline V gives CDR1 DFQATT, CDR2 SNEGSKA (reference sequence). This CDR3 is CSAGDRGHYGYTF. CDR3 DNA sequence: TGCAGTGCAGGGGACAGGGGCCACTATGGCTACACCTTC.

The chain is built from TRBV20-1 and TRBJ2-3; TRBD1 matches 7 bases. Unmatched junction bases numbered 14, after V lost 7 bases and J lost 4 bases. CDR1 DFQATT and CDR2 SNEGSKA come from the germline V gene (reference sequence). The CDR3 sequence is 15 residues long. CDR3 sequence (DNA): TGCAGTGGGCAGGGGCCGGGACAGAGACCAGATACGCAGTATTTT. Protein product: CSGQGPGQRPDTQYF.

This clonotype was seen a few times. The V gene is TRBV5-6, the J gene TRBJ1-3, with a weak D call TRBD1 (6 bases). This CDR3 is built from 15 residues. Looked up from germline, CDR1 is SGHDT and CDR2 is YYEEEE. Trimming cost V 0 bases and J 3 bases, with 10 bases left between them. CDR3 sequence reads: CASSLGGQIGNTIYF. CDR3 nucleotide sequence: TGTGCCAGCAGCTTGGGGGGGCAAATTGGAAACACCATATATTTT.

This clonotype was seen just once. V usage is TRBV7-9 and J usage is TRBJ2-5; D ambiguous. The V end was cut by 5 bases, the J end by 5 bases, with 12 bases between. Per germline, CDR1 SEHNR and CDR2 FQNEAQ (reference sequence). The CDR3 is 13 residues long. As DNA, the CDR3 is TGTGCCAGCAGCCTAACGGTTTTTGAGACCCAGTACTTC. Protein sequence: CASSLTVFETQYF.

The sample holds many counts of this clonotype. In nucleotides, the CDR3 is TGCAGTGTCCCAGGTGGGCGGGCGGAAAAGGCCCAGTACTTC. Its protein is CSVPGGRAEKAQYF. This chain connects TRBV29-1 to TRBJ2-5; TRBD2 is a possible D gene (5 bases). The CDR3 sequence is 14 residues long. Germline CDR1 SQVTM, CDR2 ANQGSEA.

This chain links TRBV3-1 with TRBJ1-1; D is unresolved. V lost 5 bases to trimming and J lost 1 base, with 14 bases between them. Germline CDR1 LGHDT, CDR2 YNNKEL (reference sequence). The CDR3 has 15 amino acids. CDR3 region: CASSSRSNTNTEAFF. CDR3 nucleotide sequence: TGTGCCAGCAGCTCCCGGTCGAACACGAACACTGAAGCTTTCTTT.

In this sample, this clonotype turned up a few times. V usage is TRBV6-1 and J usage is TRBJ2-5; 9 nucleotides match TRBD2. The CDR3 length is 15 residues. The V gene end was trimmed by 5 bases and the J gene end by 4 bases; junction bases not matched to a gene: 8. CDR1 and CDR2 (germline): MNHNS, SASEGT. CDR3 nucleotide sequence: TGTGCCAGCAGTACACCCAAGCGGGGGGCAGAGACCCAGTACTTC. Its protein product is CASSTPKRGAETQYF.

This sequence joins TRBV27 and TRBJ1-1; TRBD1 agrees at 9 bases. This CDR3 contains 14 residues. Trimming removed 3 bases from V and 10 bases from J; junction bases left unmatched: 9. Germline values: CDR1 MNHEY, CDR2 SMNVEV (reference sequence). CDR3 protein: CASSFELGTGRAFF. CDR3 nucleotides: TGTGCCAGCAGTTTCGAACTGGGGACAGGGCGAGCTTTCTTT.

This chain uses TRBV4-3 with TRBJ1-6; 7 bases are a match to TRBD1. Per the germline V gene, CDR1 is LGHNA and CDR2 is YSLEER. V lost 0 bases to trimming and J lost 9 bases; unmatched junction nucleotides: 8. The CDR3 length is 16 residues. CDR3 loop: CASSQELTQGSSPLHF. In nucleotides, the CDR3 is TGCGCCAGCAGCCAAGAACTTACACAGGGGAGTTCACCCCTCCACTTT.

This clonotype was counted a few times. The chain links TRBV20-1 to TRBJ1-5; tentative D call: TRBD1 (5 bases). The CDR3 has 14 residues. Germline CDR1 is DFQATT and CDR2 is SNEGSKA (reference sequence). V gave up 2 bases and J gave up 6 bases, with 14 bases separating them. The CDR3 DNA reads TGCAGTGCTAGACAATTCGTCGGGGGTCAGCCCCAGCATTTT. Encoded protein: CSARQFVGGQPQHF.

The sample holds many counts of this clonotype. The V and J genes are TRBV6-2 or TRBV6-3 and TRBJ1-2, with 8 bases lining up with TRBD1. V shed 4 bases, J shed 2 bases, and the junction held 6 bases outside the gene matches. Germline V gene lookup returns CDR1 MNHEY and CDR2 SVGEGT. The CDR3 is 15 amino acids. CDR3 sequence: CASSSRQGMNYGYTF. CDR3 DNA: TGTGCCAGCAGTTCACGACAGGGGATGAACTATGGCTACACCTTC.

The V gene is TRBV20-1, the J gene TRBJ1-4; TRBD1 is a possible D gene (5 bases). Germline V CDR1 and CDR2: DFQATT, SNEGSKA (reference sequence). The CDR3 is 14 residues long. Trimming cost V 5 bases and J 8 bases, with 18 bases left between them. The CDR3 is CSAPIPAGQEKLFF. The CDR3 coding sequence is TGCAGTGCTCCAATCCCCGCAGGGCAAGAAAAACTGTTTTTT.

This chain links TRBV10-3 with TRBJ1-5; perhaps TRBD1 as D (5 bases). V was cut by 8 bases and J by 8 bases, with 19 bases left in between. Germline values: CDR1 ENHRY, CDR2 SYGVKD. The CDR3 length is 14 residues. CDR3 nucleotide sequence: TGTGCCATCGCCAGGCGGGGGGAAGAGGAGCCCCAGCATTTT. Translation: CAIARRGEEEPQHF.

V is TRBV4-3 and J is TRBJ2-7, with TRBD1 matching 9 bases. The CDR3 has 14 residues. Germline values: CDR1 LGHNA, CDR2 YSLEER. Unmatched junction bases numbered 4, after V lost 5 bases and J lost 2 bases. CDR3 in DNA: TGCGCCAGCAGCACCAGACAGGGGGCCTACGAGCAGTACTTC. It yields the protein CASSTRQGAYEQYF.

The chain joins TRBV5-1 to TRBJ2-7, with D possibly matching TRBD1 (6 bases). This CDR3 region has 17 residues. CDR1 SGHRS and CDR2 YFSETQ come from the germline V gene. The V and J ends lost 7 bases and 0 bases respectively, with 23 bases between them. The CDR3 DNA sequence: TGCGCCAGCGCCCTCCTTGGGGGCCCTAAGTACTCCTACGAGCAGTACTTC. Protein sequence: CASALLGGPKYSYEQYF.